A single sample gave rise to the 25 T cell receptor beta chains below, sequenced in a study of blood T cell repertoires in COVID-19. Sequenced by immunoSEQ multiplex PCR; TCRdb stores in-frame clones only, minus some. In the table there are tens of thousands of clones, around three quarters of which are singletons. The specimen was peripheral blood. The receptors stem from a man older than 75 with active or convalescent COVID-19.

A single count supports this clone. The rearrangement joins TRBV10-3 to TRBJ1-1; 7 nucleotides line up with TRBD1. This CDR3 contains 13 residues. Germline V gives CDR1 ENHRY, CDR2 SYGVKD. Trimming removed 6 bases from V and 5 bases from J; junction bases left unmatched: 6. CDR3 loop: CAIRRQGVTEAFF. For the CDR3, the DNA is TGTGCCATCAGGAGACAGGGAGTAACTGAAGCTTTCTTT.

The CDR3 region is CASSKDRGTEAFF. The CDR3 DNA sequence: TGTGCCAGCAGTAAGGACAGGGGAACTGAAGCTTTCTTT. The chain couples TRBV6-5 to TRBJ1-1; TRBD1 matches 9 bases. Germline loops: CDR1 MNHEY, CDR2 SVGAGI. The CDR3 runs 13 residues. V shed 5 bases, J shed 5 bases, and the junction held 3 bases outside the gene matches.

The V call is TRBV25-1, the J call TRBJ2-5, with D unclear. Per the germline V gene, CDR1 is MGHDK and CDR2 is SYGVNS. This CDR3 comprises 13 residues. V was shortened by 5 bases and J by 5 bases, with 12 bases between the two germline ends. As DNA, the CDR3 is TGTGCCAGCAGTCCACAGTACAACGAGACCCAGTACTTC. Translating gives CASSPQYNETQYF.

This clone was seen only a few times. The CDR3 loop reads CASSQGQGGYNEQFF. CDR3 in DNA: TGTGCCAGCAGCCAGGGACAGGGCGGGTACAATGAGCAGTTCTTC. The V call is TRBV9, the J call TRBJ2-1; 9 bases are shared with TRBD1. CDR1 SGDLS and CDR2 YYNGEE come from the germline V gene. CDR3 length: 15 residues. V trimming: 4 bases; J trimming: 4 bases; junction bases outside the gene matches: 6.

This clone appeared a few times. This chain connects TRBV14 to TRBJ1-6; D gene ambiguous. Between the trimmed V and J ends, which lost 0 bases and 6 bases, there was a span of 12 bases. CDR3 length equals 16 residues. Germline CDR1 is SGHDN and CDR2 is FVKESK. CDR3 protein: CASSQDGGRPNSPLHF. DNA for the CDR3: TGTGCCAGCAGCCAAGATGGAGGCCGCCCTAATTCACCCCTCCACTTT.

V gene TRBV14 combines with J gene TRBJ2-1; D possibly corresponds to TRBD2 (5 bases). Germline V gene data show CDR1 as SGHDN and CDR2 as FVKESK. This CDR3 has 15 amino acids. Trimming stripped 2 bases from V and 3 bases from J, with 11 bases between. The CDR3 loop reads CASSQYRGIYNEQFF. CDR3 sequence (DNA): TGTGCCAGCAGCCAATATCGGGGAATCTACAATGAGCAGTTCTTC.

The chain carries TRBV30 and TRBJ2-5; 10 bases line up with TRBD2. Germline V gives CDR1 GTSNPN, CDR2 SVGIG (reference sequence). The CDR3 sequence is 13 residues long. V lost 4 bases to trimming and J lost 4 bases; unmatched junction nucleotides: 3. This CDR3 reads CAWNLAGAETQYF. CDR3 nucleotides: TGTGCCTGGAATCTAGCGGGAGCAGAGACCCAGTACTTC.

The chain carries TRBV29-1 and TRBJ1-1; D not resolved. The CDR3 contains 12 residues. The V and J ends lost 3 bases and 3 bases respectively, with 8 bases between them. Germline CDR1 and CDR2: SQVTM and ANQGSEA. DNA for the CDR3: TGCAGCGTTGACGAGGGTTACACTGAAGCTTTCTTT. This codes for CSVDEGYTEAFF.

This clone was recorded a few times. CDR3: CASSSVYGGIGEQFF. The CDR3 region has the DNA TGTGCCAGCAGCTCCGTATACGGGGGTATCGGGGAGCAGTTCTTC. This rearrangement joins TRBV9 to TRBJ2-1; D may be TRBD2 (6 bases). The CDR3 covers 15 residues. With 4 bases removed from V and 10 bases from J, the gap between germline ends came to 21 bases. The V gene's germline CDR1 is SGDLS and CDR2 YYNGEE.

V gene TRBV5-8 combines with J gene TRBJ1-5; TRBD1 aligns across 7 bases. The V segment lost 3 bases and the J segment 3 bases; nucleotides outside the gene matches: 3. Germline V CDR1 and CDR2: SGHTS, YDEGEE. The CDR3 is 14 amino acids. CDR3 protein: CASSSGQINQPQHF. The CDR3 DNA reads TGTGCCAGCAGCTCGGGACAGATCAATCAGCCCCAGCATTTT.

This clone has just a few counts. This chain joins TRBV4-1 and TRBJ1-1, with a tentative D call TRBD1 (6 bases). CDR1 MGHRA and CDR2 YSYEKL come from the germline V gene. This CDR3 comprises 15 residues. V was trimmed by 0 bases and J by 5 bases, leaving 13 bases between them. This chain's CDR3 is CASSQDRGLWTEAFF. The CDR3 DNA sequence: TGCGCCAGCAGCCAAGACAGGGGTCTTTGGACTGAAGCTTTCTTT.

The rearrangement links TRBV10-3 to TRBJ1-2; 9 bases align to TRBD1. The CDR3 is 13 residues long. Unmatched junction bases numbered 5, after V lost 6 bases and J lost 6 bases. Per germline, CDR1 ENHRY and CDR2 SYGVKD. The CDR3 here is CAIRTDRGDGYTF. As DNA, the CDR3 is TGTGCCATCAGGACGGACAGGGGAGATGGCTACACCTTC.

This chain uses TRBV29-1 with TRBJ1-1; TRBD1 aligns across 8 bases. Germline CDR1 and CDR2: SQVTM and ANQGSEA. V shed 0 bases, J shed 4 bases, and the junction held 7 bases outside the gene matches. This CDR3 comprises 15 residues. CDR3 DNA sequence: TGCAGCGTTGAAGATAACCCAACAGGGGGCACTGAAGCTTTCTTT. Amino acid sequence: CSVEDNPTGGTEAFF. The full variable domain, its missing parts supplied by reference TRBV29-1 and TRBJ1-1, is SAVISQKPSRDICQRGTSLTIQCQVDSQVTMMFWYRQQPGQSLTLIATANQGSEATYESGFVIDKFPISRPNLTFSTLTVSNMSPEDSSIYLCSVEDNPTGGTEAFFGQGTRLTVV.

The chain combines TRBV29-1 with TRBJ2-7, with 8 bases that match TRBD2. From germline, CDR1 is SQVTM and CDR2 ANQGSEA. The CDR3 contains 12 residues. J lost 5 bases, V lost 4 bases, and 4 bases had no gene match. The CDR3 DNA reads TGCAGCGTTGTCGTTAGCGGGGACGAGCAGTACTTC. Encoded protein: CSVVVSGDEQYF.

The rearrangement uses TRBV7-6 and TRBJ2-2, with 7 bases fitting TRBD2. This CDR3 has 16 residues. V lost 2 bases to trimming and J lost 6 bases; unmatched junction nucleotides: 9. Germline CDR1 and CDR2: SGHVS and FNYEAQ. The CDR3 DNA sequence: TGTGCCAGCAGCTTAAGCGTCAGCGGGGCGGCCGGGGAGCTGTTTTTT. Translation gives CASSLSVSGAAGELFF.

This rearrangement joins TRBV13 to TRBJ1-2, with 7 nucleotides matching TRBD1. The CDR3 has 14 amino acids. Germline lookup yields CDR1 PRHDT and CDR2 FYEKMQ (reference sequence). Trimming removed 0 bases from V and 4 bases from J; junction bases left unmatched: 2. This chain's CDR3 is CASSLGQGTYGYTF. The CDR3 DNA reads as TGTGCCAGCAGCTTAGGACAGGGGACCTATGGCTACACCTTC.

The chain combines TRBV11-2 with TRBJ2-3, with 13 bases aligning to TRBD2. The CDR3 runs 15 residues. The ends lost 6 bases at V and 3 bases at J; junction bases unmatched: 3. CDR1 SGHAT and CDR2 FQNNGV come from the germline V gene. The CDR3: CASSWTSGSTDTQYF. The DNA for the CDR3 is TGTGCCAGCAGTTGGACTAGCGGGAGTACAGATACGCAGTATTTT.

The chain employs TRBV5-5 and TRBJ2-5; 8 positions match TRBD1. The CDR3 sequence is 15 residues long. Germline CDR1 and CDR2: SGHKS and YYEKEE (reference sequence). The V and J ends lost 1 base and 3 bases, in that order; junction bases with no gene match: 5. The CDR3 DNA reads as TGTGCCAGCAGCTTGTGGGGACAGGCGGAAGAGACCCAGTACTTC. Translated: CASSLWGQAEETQYF.

This chain uses TRBV27 with TRBJ2-1; 9 bases are a match to TRBD2. Germline-derived CDR1 and CDR2 are MNHEY and SMNVEV (reference sequence). V lost 5 bases to trimming and J lost 3 bases; unmatched junction nucleotides: 8. CDR3 size: 16 residues. CDR3 sequence reads: CASSLGLAINYNEQFF. DNA of the CDR3: TGTGCCAGCAGTCTGGGACTAGCAATCAACTACAATGAGCAGTTCTTC.

V gene TRBV6-6 combines with J gene TRBJ2-3, with D maybe TRBD1 (6 bases). The CDR3 extends over 13 amino acids. The V gene lost 5 bases and the J gene lost 3 bases, with 9 bases spanning the gap. Germline V gene data show CDR1 as MNHNY and CDR2 as SVGAGI (reference sequence). CDR3 residues: CASSTGTTDTQYF. For the CDR3, the DNA is TGTGCCAGCAGTACTGGGACAACAGATACGCAGTATTTT.

The chain uses TRBV6-5 and TRBJ1-5, with TRBD1 matching 8 bases. J gave up 3 bases and V 6 bases, and 4 bases lay outside the gene matches. This CDR3 is built from 14 residues. Looked up from germline, CDR1 is MNHEY and CDR2 is SVGAGI. CDR3 coding DNA: TGTGCCAGCAGCATGGACAGGGCCAATCAGCCCCAGCATTTT. This encodes CASSMDRANQPQHF.

The rearrangement joins TRBV27 to TRBJ1-1; 7 bases map to TRBD1. In germline, CDR1 is MNHEY, CDR2 SMNVEV (reference sequence). V trimming: 4 bases; J trimming: 4 bases; junction bases outside the gene matches: 3. The CDR3 extends over 13 amino acids. In DNA form, the CDR3 reads TGTGCCAGCAGTTGGACAGGTTCCACTGAAGCTTTCTTT. This sequence encodes CASSWTGSTEAFF.

The V call is TRBV14, the J call TRBJ1-2, with no clear D. CDR1 and CDR2 from the germline V gene are SGHDN and FVKESK. The V end lost 4 bases, the J end lost 8 bases, and 14 bases lay between the germline ends. CDR3 length: 13 residues. CDR3 in DNA: TGTGCCAGCAGCCCCTTCCGGGTAGGAGGCTACACCTTC. Its translation is CASSPFRVGGYTF.

The V and J genes are TRBV7-3 and TRBJ2-3; 11 nucleotides agree with TRBD2. V lost 5 bases and J lost 0; bases outside the gene matches: 4. Germline CDR1 is SGHTA and CDR2 is FQGTGA. This CDR3 region has 16 residues. The CDR3 coding sequence is TGTGCCAGCAGCAAGGGACTAGCGGTTAGCACAGATACGCAGTATTTT. Protein sequence: CASSKGLAVSTDTQYF.

This clone was found once. The chain combines TRBV30 with TRBJ2-2; 14 bases are a match to TRBD2. The CDR3 totals 15 residues. Germline V gives CDR1 GTSNPN, CDR2 SVGIG (reference sequence). The ends lost 1 base at V and 5 bases at J; junction bases unmatched: 0. In nucleotides, the CDR3 is TGTGCCTGGAGTGGGACTAGCGGGAGGACCGGGGAGCTGTTTTTT. Its protein is CAWSGTSGRTGELFF. Filled out from reference TRBV30 and TRBJ2-2, the complete variable domain reads SQTIHQWPATLVQPVGSPLSLECTVEGTSNPNLYWYRQAAGRGLQLLFYSVGIGQISSEVPQNLSASRPQDRQFILSSKKLLLSDSGFYLCAWSGTSGRTGELFFGEGSRLTVL.